Detailed here is one T cell receptor beta chain. The record originates from a study of T cell changes during pregnancy in multiple sclerosis. V was cut by 2 bases and J by 3 bases, with 6 bases left in between. The CDR3 loop spans 13 amino acids. CDR1 is MGHRA, CDR2 YSYEKL, per germline. Method: immunoSEQ multiplex PCR; TCRdb's copy keeps in-frame clones and lacks some. The sample lists about 40,000 clones; about 94% were seen once. This clonotype was obtained from a female donor with multiple sclerosis, enrolled in a pregnancy study. V and J are TRBV4-1 and TRBJ2-3; no reliable D call. The sample consisted of peripheral blood, taken in the third trimester of pregnancy. CDR3 loop: CASSQFQTDTQYF. For the CDR3, the DNA is TGCGCCAGCAGCCAATTTCAGACAGATACGCAGTATTTT.